This T cell receptor (beta chain) was observed in a study of cytomegalovirus exposure and HLA in healthy donors. Use of 60 Vbeta and 13 Jbeta primers characterized the PCR. The assay was immunoSEQ multiplex PCR, and TCRdb's table has in-frame clones only and misses some. The sample records 200,000 to 250,000 clones, over 70% being singletons. V was shortened by 0 bases and J by 0 bases, with 9 bases between the two germline ends. CDR3 length: 15 amino acids. The germline V gene encodes CDR1 SGDLS and CDR2 YYNGEE. Sequences were obtained from PBMCs. The chain uses TRBV9 and TRBJ1-2; no firm D call. The sequence came from a woman aged 55-75 years in good health and CMV-seropositive. CDR3 DNA sequence: TGTGCCAGCAGCGTAGGGCAGACACCTAACTATGGCTACACCTTC. Translated: CASSVGQTPNYGYTF.